This T cell receptor (beta chain) derives from a study of T cells in Graves' hyperthyroidism and ophthalmopathy. With V trimmed by 5 bases and J by 4 bases, 12 bases remained unmatched. Per germline, CDR1 PRHDT and CDR2 FYEKMQ (reference sequence). The CDR3 is 19 amino acids. This clonotype was seen ten or more times. Its specificity is unknown. Study-level points and caveats: In the blood, most expanded thyroid clonotypes above 0.001 appeared as well.

RNA transcripts served as the template for amplifying TCR beta CDR3 regions. The HTBI primer set drove a first-round RT-PCR of the TCR CDR3. MiXCR, applied by TCRdb to the multiplex PCR reads, yields one record per CDR3 protein. Of 500,000 to 750,000 distinct CDR3 sequences listed, 13% to 15% are singletons. The V call is TRBV13, the J call TRBJ2-3, with 16 bases fitting TRBD2. Sequencing was performed on blood. The clonotype comes from a woman under 30 with Graves' ophthalmopathy. The CDR3 protein is CASSPLGTSGRAASDTQYF. CDR3 DNA: TGTGCCAGCAGCCCTTTGGGGACTAGCGGGAGGGCCGCGTCAGATACGCAGTATTTT.